Listed below are T cell receptor beta chains from one sample, sequenced in a study of blood T cells in healthy people across ages. TCRdb re-called the 5' RACE reads through MiXCR, storing one row per CDR3 protein. The sample yields 800,000 to 950,000 distinct CDR3 sequences, 35% to 40% seen once. The sample consisted of blood. Receptors originate from a man younger than 35 in good health. The conserved cysteine and the conserved F or W are not part of the CDR3 here.

V gene,J gene,CDR3 protein
TRBV14,TRBJ2-5,TSSQDSRVQETQY
TRBV3-1,TRBJ1-1,ASSQDSYRGTEAF
TRBV6-6,TRBJ2-3,ASSYDIRGSSSDTQY
TRBV11-2,TRBJ2-3,ASSYQGTASTDTQY
TRBV6-6,TRBJ2-5,ATRDRERQETQY
TRBV4-3,TRBJ2-1,ASSQADRGYEQF
TRBV5-6,TRBJ1-2,ASTRTRIFGGGHT
TRBV15,TRBJ1-2,ATRKETNYGYT
TRBV21-1,TRBJ2-6,ASSKARGGGKTTGANVLT
TRBV28,TRBJ1-5,ASSSLEGRIQPQH
TRBV5-1,TRBJ1-2,ASSLADSLYGYT
TRBV29-1,TRBJ2-7,SGSRGHSYEQY
TRBV13,TRBJ2-3,ASSPEAGEDTQY
TRBV21-1,TRBJ2-3,ASSKVLWEELDTQY
TRBV15,TRBJ2-1,ATRVQGTNEQF
TRBV5-4,TRBJ1-2,ASSPDRGSDYT
TRBV20-1,TRBJ1-5,SASEEGNQPQH
TRBV5-1,TRBJ1-2,ASSLDPDRVGYT
TRBV4-2,TRBJ2-1,ASSYRTGTGGNEQF
TRBV5-1,TRBJ2-4,ASSFDGRNEQY
TRBV5-1,TRBJ2-7,ASSAGTSVYEQY
TRBV18,TRBJ1-4,ASSPPSYEKLF
TRBV29-1,TRBJ1-1,SVESGQSNTEAF
TRBV18,TRBJ1-1,ASSPPGREGGGTEAF
TRBV20-1,TRBJ2-1,SASPERGTSYEQF
TRBV12-3/TRBV12-4,TRBJ2-5,ASRRLGAQY
TRBV2,TRBJ1-6,ASREGMVSPLH
TRBV7-2,TRBJ2-1,ASSLSGGADFYEQF
TRBV27,TRBJ1-6,ASSFEGPTGGSYNSPLH
TRBV9,TRBJ2-3,ASSVAAGDTDTQY
TRBV27,TRBJ2-7,ASSPRQGRSYEQY
TRBV29-1,TRBJ1-4,SAARGEKLF
TRBV7-9,TRBJ1-4,ASSSSFKGANEKLF
TRBV6-5,.,ASRGGSYNEQY
TRBV4-3,TRBJ2-4,ASSLDPQGGNIQY
TRBV20-1,TRBJ1-5,SARETTEIGQPQH
TRBV7-9,TRBJ1-2,ASSLGRPGTPGT
TRBV12-3/TRBV12-4,TRBJ1-1,ASRSRGEAF
TRBV6-2/TRBV6-3,TRBJ2-1,ASSYTPYDEQF
TRBV6-2/TRBV6-3,TRBJ1-1,ASSYSTRNTEAF
TRBV7-2,TRBJ1-1,ASSLARTAWTEAF
TRBV9,TRBJ2-7,ASSPGAAASSYEQY
TRBV18,TRBJ2-3,ASSPPRGGTDTQY
TRBV20-1,TRBJ2-3,SASLTASTDTQY
TRBV4-1,TRBJ1-1,ASSQGDQLLRAF
TRBV2,TRBJ1-5,ASSPDRPSNQPQH
TRBV4-1,.,ASSQVGNNEQY
TRBV3-1,TRBJ1-2,ASSQGDTPRRGYT
TRBV29-1,TRBJ2-1,SVEDTGGYNEQF
TRBV14,TRBJ2-1,ASSQESGRIYNEQF
TRBV5-1,.,ASDTSGGLSYNEQY
TRBV29-1,TRBJ2-3,SGRQGADTQY
TRBV20-1,TRBJ2-7,SARESRNSLTLNNEQY
TRBV20-1,.,SAAPTHPNEQY